A selection of T cell receptor beta chains follows, all from one sample in a study of blood T cell repertoires in COVID-19. Assay used: immunoSEQ multiplex PCR; TCRdb lists only in-frame clones, some missing. The sample records about 190,000 clones, around 80% being singletons. The sample consisted of peripheral blood. These receptors were taken from a woman aged 80 or over with active or convalescent COVID-19. The CDR3 runs from the conserved cysteine through the conserved F or W. The order of the fields is V gene, J gene, clone size, D gene, CDR3 DNA, CDR3 protein. The D gene is left open where the match is weak. Clone size is given for some rows only: seen once, a few or many times, or a class if the clone is expanded.

TRBV2,TRBJ1-2,-,-,TGTGCCAGCAGTGAATCAGGGGTTCGTGGCTACACCTTC,CASSESGVRGYTF
TRBV6-2/TRBV6-3,TRBJ2-7,once,-,TGTGCCAGCAGCCCATCAGTCCCCTACGAGCAGTACTTC,CASSPSVPYEQYF
TRBV10-2,TRBJ1-1,-,-,TGCGCCAGCAGTGGAATGACAGCGACTGAAGCTTTCTTT,CASSGMTATEAFF
TRBV7-9,TRBJ1-2,-,TRBD1,TGTGCCAGCAGCTTGCCCAGGACAGGGGCCGCGGGCTATGGCTACACCTTC,CASSLPRTGAAGYGYTF
TRBV23-1,TRBJ2-1,-,TRBD1,TGCGCCAGCAGTCAGAAGGACAGGGTACTTTACAATGAGCAGTTCTTC,CASSQKDRVLYNEQFF
TRBV9,TRBJ1-2,-,-,TGTGCCAGCAGCGTGGACCCGTCTACAGGGGGCTACACCTTC,CASSVDPSTGGYTF
TRBV3-1/TRBV3-2,TRBJ2-2,-,-,TGTGCCAGCAGCCACCGAGGTGACGGGGAGCTGTTTTTT,CASSHRGDGELFF
TRBV19,TRBJ1-5,-,TRBD1,TGTGCCAGTAGTTTTACCCTCGGGACAGGGGGTTGGAGCAATCAGCCCCAGCATTTT,CASSFTLGTGGWSNQPQHF
TRBV2,TRBJ1-3,-,-,TGTGCCAGCAGTGAAGCGTCAGGCCACTCTGGAAACACCATATATTTT,CASSEASGHSGNTIYF
TRBV4-1,TRBJ1-6,-,-,TGCGCCAGCAGCCAACCGGGGAATTCACCCCTCCACTTT,CASSQPGNSPLHF
TRBV14,TRBJ1-6,-,TRBD1,TGTGCCAGCAGCCAAGATGCAGGGGGCAGTTGGTATTCACCCCTCCACTTT,CASSQDAGGSWYSPLHF
TRBV19,TRBJ2-7,-,-,TGTGCCAGTAGTAAGGACAGACCTGGGGATTACGAGCAGTACTTC,CASSKDRPGDYEQYF
TRBV5-1,TRBJ1-1,few,TRBD1,TGCGCCAGCAGCCACGGGACAGGGGGTGCGAACACTGAAGCTTTCTTT,CASSHGTGGANTEAFF
TRBV6-5,TRBJ1-6,many,TRBD1,TGTGCCAGCAGACTCGGACAGGGGTTTTCACCCCTCCACTTT,CASRLGQGFSPLHF
TRBV28,TRBJ1-3,-,TRBD1,TGTGCCAGCAGGCGGGACAGGAGCTCTGGAAACACCATATATTTT,CASRRDRSSGNTIYF
TRBV7-2,TRBJ2-2,-,TRBD2,TGTGCCAGCAGCGTTAGCGGGGGGGCTATCACCGGGGAGCTGTTTTTT,CASSVSGGAITGELFF
TRBV28,TRBJ1-1,once,-,TGTGCCAGCAGTTCTCCCCCACTTTGGGCTTTCTTT,CASSSPPLWAFF
TRBV6-5,TRBJ2-7,-,TRBD1,TGTGCCAGCAGGCTAACCGGGACAGGGGTCGAGCAGTACTTC,CASRLTGTGVEQYF
TRBV6-5,TRBJ1-3,-,-,TGTGCCAGCAGTTACTCCAACAGGTTCTCTGGAAACACCATATATTTT,CASSYSNRFSGNTIYF
TRBV2,TRBJ1-1,-,-,TGTGCCAGCAGTGAGACGGGATACATGAACACTGAAGCTTTCTTT,CASSETGYMNTEAFF
TRBV5-6,TRBJ1-4,-,-,TGTGCCAGCAGCTTCAGGAATAATGAAAAACTGTTTTTT,CASSFRNNEKLFF
TRBV11-2,TRBJ1-4,once,-,TGTGCCAGCAGCTTAAGTCTTGGGCCCCGGGGTGAAAAACTGTTTTTT,CASSLSLGPRGEKLFF
TRBV20-1,TRBJ1-2,-,-,TGCAGTGCTAGAAGGGGTGGCTACACCTTC,CSARRGGYTF
TRBV5-5,TRBJ1-1,-,-,TGTGCCAGCAGCTTCACCCGGGACACTGAAGCTTTCTTT,CASSFTRDTEAFF
TRBV20-1,TRBJ2-3,-,TRBD1,TGCAGTGCTAGTGGGGACAGGGTGAGAGATACGCAGTATTTT,CSASGDRVRDTQYF
TRBV5-1,TRBJ2-7,-,TRBD1,TGCGCCAGCAGCTTGGGGCAGGGGGTACACGAGCAGTACTTC,CASSLGQGVHEQYF
TRBV5-1,TRBJ2-5,-,TRBD1,TGCGCCAGCAGAACAGGGGGCCAAGAGACCCAGTACTTC,CASRTGGQETQYF
TRBV3-1/TRBV3-2,TRBJ1-1,-,TRBD1,TGTGCCAGCAGTCGGACAGGGGCTGTGAACACTGAAGCTTTCTTT,CASSRTGAVNTEAFF
TRBV4-1,TRBJ1-5,-,-,TGCGCCAGCAGCCTGGGAGGAGTAGCTCAGCCCCAGCATTTT,CASSLGGVAQPQHF